This T cell receptor (beta chain) was retrieved from a study of post-analysis software for immune sequencing data. Overall study: Clinical courses comprised relapsing-remitting, secondary progressive and progressive-relapsing multiple sclerosis.

The TCR beta cDNA libraries contained unique molecular identifiers. The authors obtained approximately 460,000 cDNA molecules from roughly 1 to 10 million T cells. TCRdb re-derived calls from the PCR reads in MiXCR, one entry per CDR3 protein. The top ten hold about an eighth of the sample, which has some 500,000 distinct CDR3 sequences, under 55% seen once. Only a few counts were recorded for this clonotype. Its antigen is not identified. Whole-study findings and limits: Clustering by F measure revealed strong co-clustering among samples prepared together in one batch. Patients showed TRBV5-6, TRBV5-1 and TRBV20-1 among several TRBV segments more frequent than in controls. Versus controls, multiple sclerosis patients showed significantly lower diversity (normalized Chao1).

This CDR3 has 19 residues. J is TRBJ2-5 and V is TRBV21-1; the D segment call TRBD1 is taken from the table without a DNA check. TRBV21-1 is a pseudogene. The receptor was isolated from a girl aged 10 to 17 with multiple sclerosis. Sequencing input: blood. Here the CDR3 reads CASSKARFRAGGERETQYF. CDR3 nucleotides: TGTGCCAGCAGCAAAGCGCGCTTTAGGGCAGGGGGAGAGAGAGAGACCCAGTACTTC.